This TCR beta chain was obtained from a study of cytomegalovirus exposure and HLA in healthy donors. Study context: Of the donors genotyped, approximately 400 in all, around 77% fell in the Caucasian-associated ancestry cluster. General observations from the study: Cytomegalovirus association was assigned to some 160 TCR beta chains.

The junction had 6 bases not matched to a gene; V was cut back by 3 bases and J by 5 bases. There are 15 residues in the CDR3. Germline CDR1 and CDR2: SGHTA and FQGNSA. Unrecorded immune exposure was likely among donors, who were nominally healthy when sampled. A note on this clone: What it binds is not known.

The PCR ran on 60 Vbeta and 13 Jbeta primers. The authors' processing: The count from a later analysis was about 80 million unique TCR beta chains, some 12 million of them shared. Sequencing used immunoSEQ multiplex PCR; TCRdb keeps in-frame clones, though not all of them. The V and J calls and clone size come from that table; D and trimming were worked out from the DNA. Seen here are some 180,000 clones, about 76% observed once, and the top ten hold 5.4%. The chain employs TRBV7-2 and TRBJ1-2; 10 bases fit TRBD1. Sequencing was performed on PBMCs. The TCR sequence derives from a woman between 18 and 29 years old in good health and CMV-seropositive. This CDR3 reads CASSFRRDRGYGYTF. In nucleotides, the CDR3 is TGTGCCAGCAGCTTCCGAAGGGACAGGGGTTATGGCTACACCTTC.